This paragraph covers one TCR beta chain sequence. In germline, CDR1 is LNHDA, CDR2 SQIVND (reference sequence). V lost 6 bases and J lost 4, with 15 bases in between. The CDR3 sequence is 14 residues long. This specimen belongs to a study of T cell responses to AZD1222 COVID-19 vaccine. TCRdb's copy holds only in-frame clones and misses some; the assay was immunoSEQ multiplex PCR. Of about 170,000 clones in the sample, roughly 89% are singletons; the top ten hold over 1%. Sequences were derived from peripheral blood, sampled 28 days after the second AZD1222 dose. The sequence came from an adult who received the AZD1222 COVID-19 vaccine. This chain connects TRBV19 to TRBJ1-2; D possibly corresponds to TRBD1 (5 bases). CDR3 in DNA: TGTGCCAGTAGCCCCCAGGGCAGGAGCTATGGCTACACCTTC. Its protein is CASSPQGRSYGYTF.